Below are 14 T cell receptor beta chains sequenced from a single sample in a study of breast tumors, draining lymph nodes, adjacent tissues. Samples came from axillary lymph nodes draining the breast cancer. TCRdb used MiXCR to reprocess the multiplex PCR reads, holding one entry per CDR3 protein. Of some 130,000 distinct CDR3 sequences in the sample, about 20% were seen once. Material for sequencing was axillary lymph node tissue. The receptors here all came from a female donor with breast cancer. Some clones in this sample may be carry-over from other donors' samples.

The chain combines TRBV10-2 with TRBJ1-2; no definite D call. V was cut by 4 bases and J by 4 bases, with 7 bases left in between. Germline values: CDR1 WSHSY, CDR2 SAAADI. CDR3 length: 12 residues. CDR3 protein: CASSVQSYGYTF. CDR3 in DNA: TGCGCCAGCAGTGTGCAGAGCTATGGCTACACCTTC.

This clonotype was picked up many times. The chain carries TRBV7-2 and TRBJ1-6, with a possible D match to TRBD1 (5 bases). CDR3 length: 12 residues. The germline CDR1 and CDR2 sequences are SGHTA and FQGNSA. The germline V and J ends were trimmed by 6 bases and 7 bases, with 7 bases remaining between them. In DNA form, the CDR3 reads TGTGCCAGCAGTTACAGGAATTCACCCCTCCACTTT. As protein: CASSYRNSPLHF.

This clonotype was found many times. This sequence joins TRBV9 and TRBJ1-3, with D maybe TRBD1 (6 bases). CDR1 is SGDLS and CDR2 is YYNGEE in the germline V gene. Deletions cut 0 bases from V and 2 bases from J, with 15 bases between. This CDR3 has 17 residues. The DNA of the CDR3 is TGTGCCAGCAGCGTAGATAGACAGGCCGCGGCTGGAAACACCATATATTTT. It yields the protein CASSVDRQAAAGNTIYF.

This clonotype has a single count. Given a much more abundant clone one base away, this may be a read error. The chain has TRBV6-1 and TRBJ1-5; TRBD1 is a possible D gene (5 bases). Per the germline V gene, CDR1 is MNHNS and CDR2 is SASEGT. The CDR3 is 14 residues long. This chain's CDR3 is CASSSRVGNRPQHF. The CDR3 DNA reads as TGTGCCAGCAGTTCCAGGGTGGGCAATCGGCCCCAGCATTTT.

This clonotype came up many times. The chain joins TRBV4-2 to TRBJ1-2, with D possibly being TRBD1 (6 bases). Per germline, CDR1 LGHNA and CDR2 YNFKEQ. The CDR3 loop spans 16 amino acids. V lost 0 bases to trimming and J lost 3 bases, with 14 bases between them. In DNA form, the CDR3 reads TGTGCCAGCAGCCAAGAGATACAGGGCCTTCACTATGGCTACACCTTC. This gives the protein CASSQEIQGLHYGYTF.

This clonotype has ten or more counts. The chain uses TRBV11-3 and TRBJ2-3, with D hard to call. In germline, CDR1 is SGHNT, CDR2 YENEEA. The CDR3 is made up of 13 amino acids. The V end was cut by 0 bases, the J end by 6 bases, with 7 bases between. In DNA, the CDR3 is TGTGCCAGCAGCTTAGAAGTGTGGGATACGCAGTATTTT. This sequence encodes CASSLEVWDTQYF.

This clonotype came up many times. V is TRBV20-1 and J is TRBJ1-6; perhaps TRBD1 as D (6 bases). CDR1 and CDR2 (germline): DFQATT, SNEGSKA (reference sequence). CDR3 length: 15 residues. V was pared by 4 bases and J by 5 bases, with 15 bases between. CDR3 in amino acids: CSAKGGTLDNSPLHF. The CDR3, as DNA: TGCAGTGCTAAAGGCGGGACACTAGATAATTCACCCCTCCACTTT.

The chain uses TRBV6-2 or TRBV6-3 and TRBJ2-2; 10 nucleotides align to TRBD2. The CDR3 has 17 amino acids. V lost 2 bases, J lost 7 bases, and 10 bases stayed unmatched. Per germline, CDR1 MNHEY and CDR2 SVGEGT. The CDR3 loop reads CASSYRMSGRGHGELFF. In DNA, the CDR3 is TGTGCCAGCAGTTACAGAATGAGCGGGAGGGGTCACGGGGAGCTGTTTTTT.

Ten or more counts support this clonotype. The chain recombines TRBV3-1 with TRBJ2-7, with no clear D. Germline assignment: CDR1 LGHDT and CDR2 YNNKEL (reference sequence). Trimming shortened V by 0 bases and J by 6 bases, and 18 bases separated the two germline ends. CDR3 length equals 16 residues. Here the CDR3 reads CASSQDLPGPLGEQYF. Here the CDR3 DNA reads TGTGCCAGCAGCCAAGATCTTCCAGGCCCCCTTGGCGAGCAGTACTTC.

This clonotype occurred many times. The genes are TRBV2 and TRBJ2-1, with TRBD1 matching 7 bases. Trimming took 1 base from V and 6 from J; bases not matched to a gene: 6. Per germline, CDR1 SNHLY and CDR2 FYNNEI. The CDR3 covers 15 residues. The DNA for the CDR3 is TGTGCCAGCAGTGAAGACCTAGGGGGCCCCAATGAGCAGTTCTTC. Protein product: CASSEDLGGPNEQFF.

This clonotype was observed at least ten times. V usage is TRBV27 and J usage is TRBJ2-7; the D gene is possibly TRBD1 (6 bases). This CDR3 spans 15 amino acids. Germline V gene lookup returns CDR1 MNHEY and CDR2 SMNVEV (reference sequence). The ends were cut back, 2 bases at V and 1 base at J, with 12 bases in the middle. CDR3 DNA sequence: TGTGCCAGCAGTTTAGGGGCAGGGGTGTCCTACGAGCAGTACTTC. Residues: CASSLGAGVSYEQYF.

V gene TRBV9 combines with J gene TRBJ2-3; 10 bases are shared with TRBD2. V shed 4 bases and J 2 bases; nucleotides not matched to a gene: 7. Per germline, CDR1 SGDLS and CDR2 YYNGEE. This CDR3 has 16 residues. The CDR3 reads CASSPWTSGSTDTQYF. CDR3 bases: TGTGCCAGCAGCCCATGGACTAGCGGATCCACAGATACGCAGTATTTT. Based on the CDR3 plus reference TRBV9 and TRBJ2-3, the full variable domain is DSGVTQTPKHLITATGQRVTLRCSPRSGDLSVYWYQQSLDQGLQFLIQYYNGEERAKGNILERFSAQQFPDLHSELNLSSLELGDSALYFCASSPWTSGSTDTQYFGPGTRLTVL.

Many counts were recorded for this clonotype. The rearrangement links TRBV2 to TRBJ2-5, with D possibly matching TRBD2 (5 bases). This CDR3 has 15 residues. Between the trimmed V and J ends, which lost 4 bases and 3 bases, there was a span of 15 bases. Germline CDR1 SNHLY, CDR2 FYNNEI. The CDR3 is CASSADYNREETQYF. The CDR3 DNA follows: TGTGCCAGCAGTGCAGACTATAACAGAGAAGAGACCCAGTACTTC.

This clonotype was observed at least ten times. The V call is TRBV12-3 or TRBV12-4, the J call TRBJ2-7; the D gene is possibly TRBD1 (6 bases). The ends were cut back, 6 bases at V and 6 bases at J, with 15 bases in the middle. This CDR3 comprises 13 residues. The CDR3 DNA follows: TGTGCCAGCAGCAGGGACATGCTCGGCGAGCAGTACTTC. Amino acids: CASSRDMLGEQYF.